The entry below gives a single T cell receptor (beta chain) sequence along with its context. CDR3 size: 12 residues. TCRdb re-called the 5' RACE reads; every CDR3 protein appears as one record, without DNA. The record lists about 460,000 distinct CDR3 sequences, of which the ten most abundant hold roughly 1.4%. This sample was included in a study of T cells expressing NK-cell markers. This clonotype originated in a woman between 45 and 60 years old in good health. This sequence joins TRBV12-3 or TRBV12-4 and TRBJ2-7. The sample comprised blood T cells: a sorted CD56 or NKG2C T cell subset, CD4+ or CD8+ T cells, or bulk PBMC T cells (not recorded which). The CDR3 is CASRESPYEQYF.